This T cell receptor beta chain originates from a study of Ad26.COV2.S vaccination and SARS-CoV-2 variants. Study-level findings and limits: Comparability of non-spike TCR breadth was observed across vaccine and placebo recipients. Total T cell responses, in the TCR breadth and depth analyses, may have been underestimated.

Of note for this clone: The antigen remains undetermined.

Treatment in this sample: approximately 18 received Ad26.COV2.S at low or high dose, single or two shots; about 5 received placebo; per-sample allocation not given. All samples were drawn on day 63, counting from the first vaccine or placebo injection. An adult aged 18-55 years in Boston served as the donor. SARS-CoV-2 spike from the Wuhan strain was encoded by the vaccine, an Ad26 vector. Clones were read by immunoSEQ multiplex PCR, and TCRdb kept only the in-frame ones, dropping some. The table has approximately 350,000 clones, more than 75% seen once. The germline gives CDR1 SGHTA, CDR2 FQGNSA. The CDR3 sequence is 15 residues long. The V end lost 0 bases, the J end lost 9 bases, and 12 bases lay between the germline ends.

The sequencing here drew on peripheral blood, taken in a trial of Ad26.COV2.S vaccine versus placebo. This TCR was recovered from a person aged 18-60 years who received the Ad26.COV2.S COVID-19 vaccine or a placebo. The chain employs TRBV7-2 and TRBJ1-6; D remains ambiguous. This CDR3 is CASSLAGSSGSPLHF. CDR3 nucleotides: TGTGCCAGCAGCTTAGCAGGGTCGTCAGGTTCACCCCTCCACTTT.